This T cell receptor beta chain is drawn from a study of cytomegalovirus exposure and HLA in healthy donors. PCR amplification relied on 60 Vbeta primers (plus 13 Jbeta primers). Per the original methods: Later work found 80 million or so unique TCR beta chains, with roughly 11 million shared. Only in-frame clones appear in the TCRdb table, and some are missing; sequencing was by immunoSEQ multiplex PCR. Clone size and V and J calls were adopted from that table, with D and trimming inferred from the DNA. The sample carries some 29,000 clones, 35% to 55% recorded once. Only a few counts were recorded for this clone. The antigen is unknown. Study observations and caveats: The CMV antigen specificity of a few CMV-associated chains was confirmed through in vitro analysis. In a later analysis, productive TCRs from donors in an Asian-associated ancestry cluster reportedly carried fewer N-insertions than the cohort mean. A later analysis found TCR association rates differed by HLA locus, highest for DRB1 and lowest for HLA-C.

Trimming removed 5 bases at V and 4 bases at J, with 8 bases between. Germline V lookup: CDR1 SGHVS, CDR2 FQNEAQ. The CDR3 runs 12 residues. The receptor's source is a woman aged 45 to 65 in good health and CMV-seronegative. The sequencing input was PBMCs. V is TRBV7-8 and J is TRBJ2-5; D is perhaps TRBD1 (5 bases). The CDR3 nucleotides are TGTGCCAGCAGCGATAGGGGAGAGACCCAGTACTTC. As protein: CASSDRGETQYF.